This T cell receptor (beta chain) was sequenced in a study of identical twins. General study results and limits: For out-of-frame alpha sequences shared by twins, low generation probability was in excess. For zero-insertion analyses, partial confounding could come from invariant MAIT and iNKT cells.

This clonotype appeared a few times. Its antigen is still unknown. The cDNA had a unique molecular identifier and a template-switch universal primer site. TCRdb re-derived calls from the 5' RACE reads in MiXCR, one entry per CDR3 protein. The table lists fewer than 650,000 distinct CDR3 sequences, more than 9% of them singletons. The V segment lost 6 bases and the J segment 0 bases; nucleotides outside the gene matches: 4. CDR3 length equals 14 residues. Per germline, CDR1 SQVTM and CDR2 ANQGSEA. These data are also associated with another study on yellow fever vaccine responses in identical twins.

Sequences were obtained from PBMCs. The clonotype comes from a woman between 18 and 29 years old in good health. V gene TRBV29-1 combines with J gene TRBJ2-1, with 8 bases lining up with TRBD2. The CDR3: CSVEGLGSYNEQFF. CDR3 nucleotide sequence: TGCAGCGTGGAGGGACTAGGCTCCTACAATGAGCAGTTCTTC.